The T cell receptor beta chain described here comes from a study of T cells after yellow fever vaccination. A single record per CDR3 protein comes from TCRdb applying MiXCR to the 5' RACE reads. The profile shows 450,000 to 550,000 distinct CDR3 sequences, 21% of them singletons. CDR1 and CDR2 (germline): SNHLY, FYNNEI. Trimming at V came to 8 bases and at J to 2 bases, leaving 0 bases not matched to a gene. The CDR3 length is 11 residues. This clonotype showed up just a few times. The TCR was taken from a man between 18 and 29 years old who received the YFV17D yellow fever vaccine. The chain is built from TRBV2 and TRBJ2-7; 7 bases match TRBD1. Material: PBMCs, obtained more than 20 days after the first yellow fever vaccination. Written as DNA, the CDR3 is TGTGCCAGCGGACAGGCCTACGAGCAGTACGTC. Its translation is CASGQAYEQYV.